This entry describes one T cell receptor (beta chain). Antigen specificity is unknown. This sample was included in a study of T cell responses to AZD1222 COVID-19 vaccine. Findings and caveats of the study: Reportedly, nearly half the spike-specific TCRs target unmutated variant regions.

Profiled with immunoSEQ multiplex PCR; TCRdb holds only in-frame clones, not every one. The sample lists 130,000 to 150,000 clones; 80% to 90% were seen once. V dropped 6 bases and J dropped 10 bases, with 21 bases sitting between them. Germline lookup yields CDR1 SEHNR and CDR2 FQNEAQ (reference sequence). The length of the CDR3 is 14 residues. The receptor was isolated from an adult in good health. V is TRBV7-9 and J is TRBJ1-1; D is perhaps TRBD1 (5 bases). Sequenced material: peripheral blood, taken on day 0 of AZD1222 vaccination. CDR3: CASRRPGWGTGAFF. The CDR3 DNA reads as TGTGCCAGCAGACGACCAGGGTGGGGCACCGGAGCTTTCTTT.